These 20 T cell receptor beta chains were all obtained from the same sample, sequenced in a study of blood T cell repertoires in COVID-19. The protocol was immunoSEQ multiplex PCR, while the TCRdb copy is restricted to in-frame clones and leaves out a portion. The profile covers tens of thousands of clones, with about 90% appearing a single time and about 15% taken by the ten largest. The material sequenced was peripheral blood. The receptors stem from a male donor with acute or convalescent COVID-19.

CDR3 bases: TGTGCCAGCAGCAACCACGGATCGGGCGGGGAGCTGTTTTTT. The encoded protein is CASSNHGSGGELFF. The chain couples TRBV11-3 to TRBJ2-2; no reliable D call. Germline V gene sequence: CDR1 SGHNT, CDR2 YENEEA. CDR3 length: 14 amino acids. V lost 5 bases and J lost 7, with 14 bases in between.

The CDR3 sequence: CASRPDRGDGYTF. DNA for the CDR3: TGTGCCAGCAGGCCCGACAGGGGAGATGGCTACACCTTC. The genes are TRBV6-6 and TRBJ1-2, with 8 bases lining up with TRBD1. V gave up 6 bases and J gave up 6 bases; unmatched junction bases: 6. CDR1 and CDR2 (germline): MNHNY, SVGAGI (reference sequence). The CDR3 runs 13 residues.

A single count supports this clone. V gene TRBV5-6 combines with J gene TRBJ2-7; the D gene is possibly TRBD1 (5 bases). Trimming pared 0 bases from V and 5 bases from J, leaving 9 bases between. Germline V gene lookup returns CDR1 SGHDT and CDR2 YYEEEE. CDR3 length equals 13 residues. CDR3 region: CASSLVRAHEQYF. DNA for the CDR3: TGTGCCAGCAGCTTGGTCAGGGCCCACGAGCAGTACTTC.

J is TRBJ1-6 and V is TRBV23-1; a possible D gene is TRBD1 (6 bases). TRBV23-1 is known as an ORF, though its function is uncertain. Trimming left V 2 bases short and J 2 bases short, with 16 bases between. The CDR3 is 18 amino acids. In DNA, the CDR3 is TGCGCCAGCAGTCAACGGTTTCAGGGGTCCACCTATAATTCACCCCTCCACTTT. This sequence encodes CASSQRFQGSTYNSPLHF.

V gene TRBV7-8 combines with J gene TRBJ1-3; D is unresolved. Trimming stripped 8 bases from V and 1 base from J, with 12 bases between. This CDR3 contains 14 residues. Germline V CDR1 and CDR2: SGHVS, FQNEAQ. CDR3 coding DNA: TGTGCCAGCGCCGCCGGGGTTTCTGGAAACACCATATATTTT. This gives the protein CASAAGVSGNTIYF.

The chain joins TRBV7-2 to TRBJ2-5, with D tentatively TRBD2 (6 bases). The CDR3 covers 11 residues. The germline V and J ends were trimmed by 6 bases and 4 bases, with 6 bases remaining between them. CDR1 is SGHTA, CDR2 FQGNSA, per germline. CDR3 DNA sequence: TGTGCCAGCAGGGAGGGAGAGACCCAGTACTTC. Its translation: CASREGETQYF.

The rearrangement joins TRBV6-5 to TRBJ1-6, with D possibly being TRBD1 (5 bases). The V end was cut by 11 bases, the J end by 5 bases, with 13 bases between. CDR1 and CDR2 from the germline V gene are MNHEY and SVGAGI. This CDR3 has 13 residues. CDR3 in amino acids: CAHGQGHNSPLHF. Here the CDR3 DNA reads TGTGCCCACGGGCAGGGCCATAATTCACCCCTCCACTTT.

This chain uses TRBV2 with TRBJ1-2; D is perhaps TRBD1 (6 bases). The CDR3 has 12 amino acids. V gave up 6 bases and J gave up 4 bases, with 9 bases separating them. Looked up from germline, CDR1 is SNHLY and CDR2 is FYNNEI. The CDR3 region has the DNA TGTGCCAGCAGACCGGACAGCTATGGCTACACCTTC. It specifies CASRPDSYGYTF. Using reference TRBV2 and TRBJ1-2 for the parts outside the CDR3, the full variable domain is EPEVTQTPSHQVTQMGQEVILRCVPISNHLYFYWYRQILGQKVEFLVSFYNNEISEKSEIFDDQFSVERPDGSNFTLKIRSTKLEDSAMYFCASRPDSYGYTFGSGTRLTVV.

The chain couples TRBV6-2 or TRBV6-3 to TRBJ1-3, with unresolved D. V lost 5 bases and J lost 0, with 5 bases in between. Germline lookup yields CDR1 MNHEY and CDR2 SVGEGT. The CDR3 is 13 amino acids. The CDR3 region has the DNA TGTGCCAGCAGTGCGTTCTCTGGAAACACCATATATTTT. The encoded protein is CASSAFSGNTIYF.

The CDR3 loop reads CASSISGTGNEQFF. Here the CDR3 DNA reads TGTGCCAGCAGCATATCCGGGACAGGGAATGAGCAGTTCTTC. The rearrangement joins TRBV7-6 to TRBJ2-1, with TRBD1 matching over 9 bases. The CDR3 totals 14 residues. From germline, CDR1 is SGHVS and CDR2 FNYEAQ. After removal of 5 bases from V and 7 bases from J, the junction contained 6 bases not matched to a gene.

The chain has TRBV2 and TRBJ1-6, with 9 bases matching TRBD1. The V gene's germline CDR1 is SNHLY and CDR2 FYNNEI. V gave up 6 bases and J gave up 6 bases; unmatched junction bases: 6. The CDR3 extends over 15 amino acids. The CDR3 DNA reads as TGTGCCAGCAGCCCGCCGGGACAGGGTAATTCACCCCTCCACTTT. Translating gives CASSPPGQGNSPLHF.

The chain links TRBV10-3 to TRBJ2-2; a weak D match, TRBD2 (5 bases). The CDR3 consists of 14 residues. Between the trimmed V and J ends, which lost 5 bases and 5 bases, there was a span of 12 bases. CDR1 and CDR2 from the germline V gene are ENHRY and SYGVKD. This chain's CDR3 is CAISSSPGTGELFF. The CDR3, as DNA: TGTGCCATCAGTTCTAGCCCGGGGACCGGGGAGCTGTTTTTT.

This clone appeared once. The rearrangement uses TRBV14 and TRBJ1-3; tentatively, D is TRBD1 (5 bases). Germline values: CDR1 SGHDN, CDR2 FVKESK. Trimming removed 0 bases from V and 0 bases from J, with 9 bases in between. The CDR3 is made up of 16 amino acids. CDR3 sequence: CASSQDRQSSGNTIYF. CDR3 coding DNA: TGTGCCAGCAGCCAAGATCGACAGTCCTCTGGAAACACCATATATTTT.

The table lists this clone with a few counts. J is TRBJ1-5 and V is TRBV29-1; 10 bases agree with TRBD1. Germline trimming cut 6 bases from V and 6 bases from J; bases unmatched to any gene: 5. The CDR3 is 13 amino acids. CDR1 is SQVTM, CDR2 ANQGSEA, per germline. The CDR3 nucleotides are TGCAGCGTCTCGACAGGGGGCGGTCAGCCCCAGCATTTT. Translated, it gives CSVSTGGGQPQHF.

The chain joins TRBV30 to TRBJ1-2; a weak D match, TRBD1 (5 bases). The CDR3 totals 12 residues. CDR1 GTSNPN and CDR2 SVGIG come from the germline V gene (reference sequence). Trimming stripped 5 bases from V and 2 bases from J, with 9 bases between. As DNA, the CDR3 is TGTGCCTGGGCCAAGGGGAACTATGGCTACACCTTC. Its translation is CAWAKGNYGYTF.

This CDR3 reads CASSAGTGSEQFF. In DNA, the CDR3 is TGTGCCAGCAGTGCCGGGACAGGGAGTGAGCAGTTCTTC. This chain connects TRBV2 to TRBJ2-1; 9 bases agree with TRBD1. The V and J ends lost 4 bases and 9 bases, in that order; junction bases with no gene match: 4. Germline loops: CDR1 SNHLY, CDR2 FYNNEI. The CDR3 covers 13 residues.

CDR3 DNA sequence: TGTGCCAGCAGCCAAGAATCCCGAGGCTCGGGCTACACCTTC. It codes for CASSQESRGSGYTF. This sequence joins TRBV4-2 and TRBJ1-2; D ambiguous. Germline V lookup: CDR1 LGHNA, CDR2 YNFKEQ. V was cut by 0 bases and J by 8 bases, with 13 bases left in between. The CDR3 is 14 amino acids.

This CDR3 reads CASSFAQSPLHF. CDR3 DNA: TGTGCCAGCAGTTTTGCCCAGTCACCCCTCCACTTT. The chain couples TRBV12-3 or TRBV12-4 to TRBJ1-6; no reliable D call. This CDR3 region has 12 residues. The V and J ends lost 3 bases and 10 bases respectively, with 7 bases between them.

The chain has TRBV11-3 and TRBJ2-2, with TRBD2 matching 10 bases. This CDR3 has 16 residues. CDR1 and CDR2 (germline): SGHNT, YENEEA. After removal of 4 bases from V and 2 bases from J, the junction contained 4 bases not matched to a gene. The chain's CDR3 is CASSSLAGYNTGELFF. CDR3 nucleotide sequence: TGTGCCAGCAGCTCACTAGCGGGGTACAACACCGGGGAGCTGTTTTTT.

This clone was recorded only once. V and J are TRBV28 and TRBJ1-2; D may be TRBD1 (5 bases). The germline V gene encodes CDR1 MDHEN and CDR2 SYDVKM. The CDR3 runs to 12 residues. Trimming pared 11 bases from V and 8 bases from J, leaving 18 bases between. This CDR3 reads CASSRAGQGYTF. CDR3 sequence (DNA): TGTGCCTCCTCAAGGGCAGGGCAGGGCTACACCTTC.